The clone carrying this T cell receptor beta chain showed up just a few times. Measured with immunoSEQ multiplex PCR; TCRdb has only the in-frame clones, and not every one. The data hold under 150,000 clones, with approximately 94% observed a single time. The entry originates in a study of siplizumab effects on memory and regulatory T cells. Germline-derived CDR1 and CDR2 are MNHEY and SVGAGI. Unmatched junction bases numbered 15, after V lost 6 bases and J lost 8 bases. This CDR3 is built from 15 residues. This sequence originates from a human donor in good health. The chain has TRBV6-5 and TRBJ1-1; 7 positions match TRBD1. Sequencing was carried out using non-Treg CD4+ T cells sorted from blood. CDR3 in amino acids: CASRYRGVSLNEAFF. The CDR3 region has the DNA TGTGCCAGCAGGTACAGGGGAGTGAGTTTAAACGAAGCTTTCTTT.